The rows below give T cell receptor beta chains drawn from one sample of a study of blood T cell repertoires in COVID-19. Sequencing was performed with immunoSEQ multiplex PCR; in TCRdb, only in-frame clones are kept and a portion is missing. The sample lists 300,000 to 450,000 clones; 80% to 90% were seen once. Sample: PBMCs or T cells enriched from blood (not recorded which). These receptors were obtained from a man younger than 35 who had recovered from COVID-19. The CDR3 runs from the conserved cysteine through the conserved F or W. Fields, in order: clone size, V gene, J gene, D gene, CDR3 protein, CDR3 DNA. D genes are given only for firm matches. Clone size is given for some rows only: seen once, a few or many times, or a class if the clone is expanded.

clone size: NA
V gene: TRBV5-1
J gene: TRBJ2-1
D gene: TRBD1
CDR3 protein: CASRSGQGSSGEQFF
CDR3 DNA: TGCGCCAGCAGGTCGGGACAGGGTTCTTCCGGTGAGCAGTTCTTC

clone size: NA
V gene: TRBV6-5
J gene: TRBJ1-6
D gene: NA
CDR3 protein: CASSPDSAYNSPLHF
CDR3 DNA: TGTGCCAGCAGCCCCGACAGCGCCTATAATTCACCCCTCCACTTT

clone size: once
V gene: TRBV2
J gene: TRBJ2-7
D gene: TRBD2
CDR3 protein: CASSPLLAGGSYEQYF
CDR3 DNA: TGTGCCAGCAGTCCATTACTAGCGGGAGGGTCCTACGAGCAGTACTTC

clone size: NA
V gene: TRBV6-5
J gene: TRBJ2-2
D gene: TRBD1
CDR3 protein: CASSSRQGPGELFF
CDR3 DNA: TGTGCCAGCAGCTCCCGACAGGGGCCCGGGGAGCTGTTTTTT

clone size: once
V gene: TRBV6-2/TRBV6-3
J gene: TRBJ2-3
D gene: TRBD1
CDR3 protein: CASSLPQGTGHYF
CDR3 DNA: TGTGCCAGCAGCCTCCCGCAAGGGACAGGGCACTATTTT

clone size: NA
V gene: TRBV9
J gene: TRBJ2-3
D gene: TRBD2
CDR3 protein: CASSWGISGDSTDTQYF
CDR3 DNA: TGTGCCAGCAGTTGGGGGATTAGCGGGGATTCCACAGATACGCAGTATTTT

clone size: NA
V gene: TRBV9
J gene: TRBJ2-2
D gene: NA
CDR3 protein: CASSRAVNTGELFF
CDR3 DNA: TGTGCCAGCAGCCGAGCGGTGAACACCGGGGAGCTGTTTTTT

clone size: once
V gene: TRBV11-1
J gene: TRBJ2-3
D gene: TRBD2
CDR3 protein: CASSVETSGPPAQYF
CDR3 DNA: TGTGCCAGCAGTGTAGAGACTAGCGGGCCGCCTGCGCAGTATTTT

clone size: few
V gene: TRBV5-4
J gene: TRBJ1-2
D gene: NA
CDR3 protein: CASSLAYRVDYGYTF
CDR3 DNA: TGTGCCAGCAGCTTGGCATACAGGGTAGACTATGGCTACACCTTC

clone size: NA
V gene: TRBV9
J gene: TRBJ2-7
D gene: TRBD1
CDR3 protein: CASSATGTGEDYEQYF
CDR3 DNA: TGTGCCAGCAGCGCTACCGGGACAGGGGAAGACTACGAGCAGTACTTC

clone size: NA
V gene: TRBV28
J gene: TRBJ1-1
D gene: NA
CDR3 protein: CASSLGNRNTEAFF
CDR3 DNA: TGTGCCAGCAGCCTCGGGAATAGAAACACTGAAGCTTTCTTT

clone size: NA
V gene: TRBV5-1
J gene: TRBJ2-7
D gene: TRBD1
CDR3 protein: CASSLQGYFNEQYF
CDR3 DNA: TGCGCCAGCAGCTTACAGGGGTATTTCAACGAGCAGTACTTC

clone size: NA
V gene: TRBV7-9
J gene: TRBJ2-7
D gene: NA
CDR3 protein: CASTPSGGVGEQYF
CDR3 DNA: TGTGCCAGCACCCCATCCGGGGGTGTAGGCGAGCAGTACTTC

clone size: NA
V gene: TRBV6-5
J gene: TRBJ2-7
D gene: NA
CDR3 protein: CASSYEVTGEQYF
CDR3 DNA: TGTGCCAGCAGTTACGAAGTTACGGGCGAGCAGTACTTC

clone size: few
V gene: TRBV3-1/TRBV3-2
J gene: TRBJ2-4
D gene: NA
CDR3 protein: CASSQSNTGNIQYF
CDR3 DNA: TGTGCCAGCAGCCAATCGAATACGGGAAACATTCAGTACTTC

clone size: NA
V gene: TRBV7-9
J gene: TRBJ1-3
D gene: NA
CDR3 protein: CASSLDSGTGNTIYF
CDR3 DNA: TGTGCCAGCAGCTTAGACTCGGGGACTGGAAACACCATATATTTT

clone size: NA
V gene: TRBV5-1
J gene: TRBJ2-1
D gene: TRBD2
CDR3 protein: CASSITSGAYNEQFF
CDR3 DNA: TGCGCCAGCAGCATAACTAGCGGGGCATACAATGAGCAGTTCTTC